The next 30 T cell receptor beta chains were all read from a single sample in a study of T cell changes during pregnancy in multiple sclerosis. Using immunoSEQ multiplex PCR, the repertoire was profiled, and TCRdb retains in-frame clones only, with some absent. The top ten clones hold roughly 5% of a sample with around 40,000 clones, 92% of them seen once. This sample comprised CD8+ T cells from peripheral blood mononuclear cells, obtained in the third trimester of pregnancy. Receptor source: a female donor with multiple sclerosis, enrolled in a pregnancy study.

The genes are TRBV11-1 and TRBJ2-7; 11 positions match TRBD2. V was clipped by 1 base and J by 3 bases; unmatched bases: 5. CDR1 is SGHAT, CDR2 FQDESV, per germline (reference sequence). This CDR3 spans 16 amino acids. The CDR3, as DNA: TGTGCCAGCAGCTTAGGGGTAGCGGGAGGGCGCTACGAGCAGTACTTC. As protein: CASSLGVAGGRYEQYF.

CDR3 loop: CAVAKYYEQYF. The CDR3 coding sequence is TGTGCCGTGGCCAAATACTACGAGCAGTACTTC. This rearrangement joins TRBV6-1 to TRBJ2-7; D unclear. The CDR3 has 11 amino acids. The V gene's germline CDR1 is MNHNS and CDR2 SASEGT. V was clipped by 11 bases and J by 3 bases, with 11 bases between them.

The J gene is TRBJ2-7, the V gene TRBV10-1; 11 nucleotides line up with TRBD1. Per the germline V gene, CDR1 is WNHNN and CDR2 is SYGVQD (reference sequence). With 3 bases clipped from V and 3 bases from J, the junction kept 10 bases outside the gene matches. The length of the CDR3 is 17 residues. The CDR3 region is CASSDGDRGRVLYEQYF. CDR3 nucleotides: TGCGCCAGCAGTGATGGGGACAGGGGGAGAGTTCTCTACGAGCAGTACTTC.

V gene TRBV27 combines with J gene TRBJ2-3; no firm D call. Deletions cut 6 bases from V and 0 bases from J, with 7 bases between. This CDR3 comprises 13 residues. Germline V gene lookup returns CDR1 MNHEY and CDR2 SMNVEV (reference sequence). DNA of the CDR3: TGTGCCAGCAGCCTTTTTAGCACAGATACGCAGTATTTT. This translates into CASSLFSTDTQYF.

This clone was recorded a few times. The chain carries TRBV7-2 and TRBJ2-7, with 9 bases that match TRBD2. CDR1 is SGHTA, CDR2 FQGNSA, per germline. The V and J ends lost 11 bases and 5 bases, in that order; junction bases with no gene match: 7. The CDR3 totals 12 residues. In DNA, the CDR3 is TGTGCCGGGGGCGGGAGGGCCGACGAGCAGTACTTC. This translates into CAGGGRADEQYF.

The chain uses TRBV11-2 and TRBJ2-1; D is ambiguous. CDR3 length: 14 residues. V gave up 5 bases and J gave up 4 bases, with 12 bases separating them. From germline, CDR1 is SGHAT and CDR2 FQNNGV. The DNA of the CDR3 is TGTGCCAGCAGCACCGTAGAGATTTACAATGAGCAGTTCTTC. Translation: CASSTVEIYNEQFF.

The J gene is TRBJ2-2, the V gene TRBV6-5, with no clear D. This CDR3 is built from 15 residues. CDR1 is MNHEY and CDR2 is SVGAGI in the germline V gene. V lost 8 bases to trimming and J lost 3 bases, with 16 bases between them. CDR3 DNA sequence: TGTGCCAGCCGCCACGATGACGGGTACACCGGGGAGCTGTTTTTT. Protein sequence: CASRHDDGYTGELFF.

The chain uses TRBV6-6 and TRBJ2-7; tentatively, D is TRBD1 (6 bases). This CDR3 has 12 residues. V was cut by 7 bases and J by 3 bases, with 10 bases left in between. Germline V gene lookup returns CDR1 MNHNY and CDR2 SVGAGI (reference sequence). CDR3 DNA: TGTGCCAGCACCGGACAGAACTACGAGCAGTACTTC. Translated: CASTGQNYEQYF.

The CDR3 bases are TGCGCCAGCAGCGCCAAAATCGGGGAACGGGGCACTGAAGCTTTCTTT. It codes for CASSAKIGERGTEAFF. The gene calls are TRBV5-1 and TRBJ1-1, with D unclear. The CDR3 is 16 residues long. V was trimmed by 4 bases and J by 4 bases, leaving 20 bases between them. Germline CDR1 is SGHRS and CDR2 is YFSETQ.

The rearrangement joins TRBV9 to TRBJ2-1; 7 bases map to TRBD2. This CDR3 has 16 amino acids. The V gene end was trimmed by 3 bases and the J gene end by 7 bases; junction bases not matched to a gene: 13. CDR1 and CDR2 from the germline V gene are SGDLS and YYNGEE. CDR3 amino acids: CASSGTFRTSMNEQFF. The CDR3 DNA is TGTGCCAGCAGCGGGACCTTCAGGACTAGTATGAATGAGCAGTTCTTC.

The CDR3 DNA reads TGTGCCGGGGGAACCGGGGACAGGGTGTTAACCGGGGAGCTGTTTTTT. Translated, it gives CAGGTGDRVLTGELFF. The chain is built from TRBV5-4 and TRBJ2-2; 9 bases match TRBD1. Germline-derived CDR1 and CDR2 are SGHNT and YYREEE (reference sequence). The CDR3 has 16 residues. Trimming at V came to 10 bases and at J to 5 bases, leaving 15 bases not matched to a gene.

The chain's CDR3 is CASSLTGSNTEAFF. The CDR3 DNA follows: TGTGCCAGCAGTTTAACAGGTTCGAACACTGAAGCTTTCTTT. V and J are TRBV28 and TRBJ1-1; possibly TRBD1 for D (5 bases). Trimming shortened V by 2 bases and J by 1 base, and 8 bases separated the two germline ends. The germline CDR1 and CDR2 sequences are MDHEN and SYDVKM. CDR3 length: 14 amino acids.

The chain carries TRBV15 and TRBJ2-3; 9 positions agree with TRBD2. The CDR3 runs to 16 residues. CDR1 LNHNV and CDR2 YYDKDF come from the germline V gene (reference sequence). V lost 5 bases, J lost 4 bases, and 10 bases stayed unmatched. The DNA for the CDR3 is TGTGCCACCAGCGCAGACGCGGGAGGGCCGTCAGATACGCAGTATTTT. Translating gives CATSADAGGPSDTQYF.

The gene calls are TRBV11-2 and TRBJ2-1, with 8 positions matching TRBD2. This CDR3 is built from 15 residues. CDR1 is SGHAT and CDR2 is FQNNGV in the germline V gene. V shed 1 base and J 5 bases; nucleotides not matched to a gene: 4. CDR3 sequence reads: CASSLVLAGNNEQFF. The CDR3 DNA reads as TGTGCCAGCAGCTTAGTTTTAGCGGGAAACAATGAGCAGTTCTTC.

The V and J genes are TRBV7-9 and TRBJ2-5; TRBD2 matches at 7 bases. There are 15 residues in the CDR3. J lost 5 bases, V lost 7 bases, and 13 bases had no gene match. CDR1 SEHNR and CDR2 FQNEAQ come from the germline V gene (reference sequence). CDR3 loop: CASTLLAVGRETQYF. The CDR3 bases are TGTGCCAGCACCTTGCTAGCGGTTGGGAGGGAGACCCAGTACTTC.

In its sample, this clone was seen once. CDR3 DNA: TGTGCCAGCAGCGTAGGAGGCAGGGGCAATGAGCAGTTCTTC. Encoded protein: CASSVGGRGNEQFF. The rearrangement joins TRBV9 to TRBJ2-1; possible D gene TRBD1, 6 bases. The CDR3 is 14 amino acids. V was clipped by 0 bases and J by 6 bases, with 10 bases between them. Per the germline V gene, CDR1 is SGDLS and CDR2 is YYNGEE.

This clone has a handful of counts. The chain links TRBV5-1 to TRBJ1-2, with D possibly matching TRBD1 (5 bases). The germline V gene encodes CDR1 SGHRS and CDR2 YFSETQ. V dropped 0 bases and J dropped 0 bases, with 9 bases sitting between them. The CDR3 runs 15 residues. In DNA form, the CDR3 reads TGCGCCAGCAGCTTGGGCAGGGCACCTAACTATGGCTACACCTTC. This translates into CASSLGRAPNYGYTF.

The J gene is TRBJ1-2, the V gene TRBV2; TRBD1 might be the D (5 bases). Germline lookup yields CDR1 SNHLY and CDR2 FYNNEI. Deletions cut 11 bases from V and 4 bases from J, with 26 bases between. The CDR3 consists of 16 residues. The CDR3, as DNA: TGTGCCGGGGTTAGACAGCATGACCTCTCCGGCTATGGCTACACCTTC. Translating it yields CAGVRQHDLSGYGYTF.

The rearrangement joins TRBV9 to TRBJ1-2; D is undetermined. Trimming removed 3 bases at V and 0 bases at J, with 6 bases between. This CDR3 is built from 13 residues. The germline CDR1 and CDR2 sequences are SGDLS and YYNGEE. CDR3 in amino acids: CASSETTNYGYTF. In DNA form, the CDR3 reads TGTGCCAGCAGCGAGACAACTAACTATGGCTACACCTTC.

J is TRBJ2-7 and V is TRBV11-2; D is perhaps TRBD2 (6 bases). Germline lookup yields CDR1 SGHAT and CDR2 FQNNGV. The CDR3 length is 15 residues. V dropped 3 bases and J dropped 0 bases, with 12 bases sitting between them. CDR3 residues: CASSLGGGNSYEQYF. The CDR3 coding sequence is TGTGCCAGCAGCTTGGGGGGAGGCAACTCCTACGAGCAGTACTTC.

The count of this clone is one. The rearrangement links TRBV4-2 to TRBJ2-5; 8 positions agree with TRBD2. The junction had 12 bases not matched to a gene; V was cut back by 2 bases and J by 7 bases. From germline, CDR1 is LGHNA and CDR2 YNFKEQ. The CDR3 is 16 residues long. DNA for the CDR3: TGTGCCAGCAGCCAATTTGTACGGGAGGGCCTTGGGACCCAGTACTTC. The encoded protein is CASSQFVREGLGTQYF.

J is TRBJ2-5 and V is TRBV7-6; D perhaps matches TRBD2 (5 bases). V gave up 5 bases and J gave up 5 bases, with 12 bases separating them. Germline V gives CDR1 SGHVS, CDR2 FNYEAQ. The CDR3 is 13 residues long. The CDR3 DNA reads as TGTGCCAGCAGCACCCGACTACGGGAGACCCAGTACTTC. Its protein is CASSTRLRETQYF.

This sequence joins TRBV27 and TRBJ2-7; D perhaps matches TRBD1 (5 bases). Germline assignment: CDR1 MNHEY and CDR2 SMNVEV (reference sequence). The CDR3 runs to 13 residues. The germline V and J ends were trimmed by 5 bases and 5 bases, with 13 bases remaining between them. CDR3 coding DNA: TGTGCCAGCAGTCCCCAGGGTATCAACGAGCAGTACTTC. Protein: CASSPQGINEQYF.

V is TRBV15 and J is TRBJ2-5; the D is unclear. Germline V gene lookup returns CDR1 LNHNV and CDR2 YYDKDF (reference sequence). V dropped 1 base and J dropped 3 bases, with 9 bases sitting between them. This CDR3 has 14 amino acids. The CDR3 DNA sequence: TGTGCCACCAGCAGAGCAACAGATAAAGAGACCCAGTACTTC. As protein: CATSRATDKETQYF.

The chain uses TRBV6-5 and TRBJ2-1; 13 bases agree with TRBD2. V trimming: 7 bases; J trimming: 6 bases; junction bases outside the gene matches: 6. Per the germline V gene, CDR1 is MNHEY and CDR2 is SVGAGI. The CDR3 covers 15 residues. CDR3 coding DNA: TGTGCCAGCATCCCGACTAGCGGGGGGCCCAATGAGCAGTTCTTC. As protein: CASIPTSGGPNEQFF.

This clone appeared a single time. J is TRBJ2-6 and V is TRBV5-1; TRBD1 aligns across 8 bases. CDR3 size: 16 residues. The ends lost 4 bases at V and 4 bases at J; junction bases unmatched: 7. Germline CDR1 SGHRS, CDR2 YFSETQ. In DNA, the CDR3 is TGCGCCAGCAGCCCAAGGACAGGGTCCGGGGCCAACGTCCTGACTTTC. Amino acid sequence: CASSPRTGSGANVLTF.

V gene TRBV19 combines with J gene TRBJ1-5; D call uncertain. Germline CDR1 LNHDA, CDR2 SQIVND (reference sequence). Trimming took off 2 bases at V and 3 bases at J, with 8 bases between the two ends. This CDR3 is 14 amino acids long. CDR3 amino acids: CASSISGYNQPQHF. CDR3 DNA: TGTGCCAGTAGTATATCGGGGTACAATCAGCCCCAGCATTTT.

In this sample, this clone turned up once. This rearrangement joins TRBV7-9 to TRBJ2-1; 11 positions agree with TRBD1. Germline-derived CDR1 and CDR2 are SEHNR and FQNEAQ (reference sequence). This CDR3 spans 16 amino acids. V dropped 8 bases and J dropped 6; count of bases not matched to a gene: 12. DNA of the CDR3: TGTGCCAGCGAGGGTGCCGGGACAGGGGGAATCAATGAGCAGTTCTTC. Translated: CASEGAGTGGINEQFF.

V gene TRBV6-1 combines with J gene TRBJ2-5; 8 nucleotides match TRBD2. The assigned J gene may be wrong: the sequence end matches TRBJ2-7 better. This CDR3 is 15 amino acids long. The germline gives CDR1 MNHNS, CDR2 SASEGT. CDR3 residues: CASRDSSGRTYEQYF. For the CDR3, the DNA is TGTGCCAGCAGAGACTCTAGCGGGCGAACCTACGAGCAGTACTTC.

This chain uses TRBV28 with TRBJ2-1, with 8 nucleotides matching TRBD2. The CDR3 is made up of 16 amino acids. The germline V gene encodes CDR1 MDHEN and CDR2 SYDVKM. Trimming took 4 bases from V and 5 from J; bases not matched to a gene: 10. CDR3 nucleotide sequence: TGTGCCAGCAGTTCCCCCAAAGCGGGAGAGAACAATGAGCAGTTCTTC. This sequence encodes CASSSPKAGENNEQFF.